These 7 T cell receptor beta chains were sequenced from one sample in a study of control samples from healthy donors and cancer patients. Sequencing used immunoSEQ multiplex PCR; TCRdb keeps in-frame clones, though not all of them. The table records around 86,000 clones, about 90% of them present only once. What was sequenced was PBMCs. The receptors come from a woman aged 55-69 years with head and neck cancer.

V gene TRBV6-1 combines with J gene TRBJ2-7, with D perhaps TRBD1 (5 bases). This CDR3 spans 14 amino acids. V lost 2 bases to trimming and J lost 1 base, with 9 bases between them. Per germline, CDR1 MNHNS and CDR2 SASEGT. CDR3 region: CASSEPGSSYEQYF. The CDR3 bases are TGTGCCAGCAGTGAACCAGGGTCTTCCTACGAGCAGTACTTC.

This chain joins TRBV28 and TRBJ1-5; the D gene is possibly TRBD1 (6 bases). Trimming pared 8 bases from V and 2 bases from J, leaving 13 bases between. The CDR3 runs to 14 residues. Germline CDR1 reads MDHEN; CDR2 reads SYDVKM. The chain's CDR3 is CASEKGGGNQPQHF. DNA for the CDR3: TGTGCCAGCGAAAAGGGGGGGGGCAATCAGCCCCAGCATTTT.

The chain carries TRBV3-1 (or the pseudogene TRBV3-2) and TRBJ2-7, with D perhaps being TRBD1 or TRBD2 (5 bases each). The germline CDR1 and CDR2 sequences are LGHDT and YNNKEL (reference sequence). The CDR3 contains 13 residues. The V gene lost 0 bases and the J gene lost 11 bases, with 14 bases spanning the gap. The CDR3 DNA is TGTGCCAGCAGCCAAGATGTCTTTCGGGGCGAGTACTTC. It specifies CASSQDVFRGEYF.

This clone appeared a single time. This chain joins TRBV5-1 and TRBJ1-2; perhaps TRBD1 as D (5 bases). Trimming shortened V by 2 bases and J by 0 bases, and 11 bases separated the two germline ends. The CDR3 is 15 amino acids. Per germline, CDR1 SGHRS and CDR2 YFSETQ. CDR3 loop: CASSLTQGSNYGYTF. The CDR3 region has the DNA TGCGCCAGCAGCTTAACTCAGGGATCTAACTATGGCTACACCTTC.

In nucleotides, the CDR3 is TGTGCCAGCAGTGGGGGCGCGGAGACCCAGTACTTC. It translates to CASSGGAETQYF. The chain has TRBV7-8 and TRBJ2-5; weak D call: TRBD1 (6 bases). Between the trimmed V and J ends, which lost 6 bases and 5 bases, there was a span of 10 bases. The CDR3 is made up of 12 amino acids. Germline V lookup: CDR1 SGHVS, CDR2 FQNEAQ.

The chain carries TRBV11-2 and TRBJ1-5; D is possibly TRBD1 (5 bases). Looked up from germline, CDR1 is SGHAT and CDR2 is FQNNGV. The V end lost 4 bases, the J end lost 3 bases, and 10 bases lay between the germline ends. The CDR3 totals 14 residues. For the CDR3, the DNA is TGTGCCAGCAGCTCCGGGACGGACAATCAGCCCCAGCATTTT. As protein: CASSSGTDNQPQHF.

This clone showed up just a few times. This chain links TRBV2 with TRBJ1-5, with 7 bases identical to TRBD1. The CDR3 extends over 13 amino acids. V dropped 3 bases and J dropped 6; count of bases not matched to a gene: 2. Germline CDR1 is SNHLY and CDR2 is FYNNEI. The CDR3: CASSDRGAQPQHF. The DNA of the CDR3 is TGTGCCAGCAGTGACAGGGGGGCTCAGCCCCAGCATTTT.